These T cell receptor beta chains were read from a single sample in a study of T cells in Graves' hyperthyroidism and ophthalmopathy. Using its own MiXCR run on the multiplex PCR reads, TCRdb lists one record per CDR3 protein. The sample holds 270,000 or so distinct CDR3 sequences, 25% to 30% seen once. The sequenced sample consisted of blood. The receptor source for this set is a man aged 40-49 years with Graves' hyperthyroidism that later progressed to Graves' ophthalmopathy. Each CDR3 is given with its conserved first and last residue. D genes are given only for firm matches. Size is omitted from some rows. Given values are once, few, many or a class for expanded clones.

size,J,D,V,DNA,CDR3
many,TRBJ2-7,.,TRBV2,TGTGCCAGCAGTGAAGCGGGGGCCTACGAGCAGTACTTC,CASSEAGAYEQYF
many,TRBJ1-5,.,TRBV20-1,TGCAGTGCTGGAGGGGGTCGGAGCAATCAGCCCCAGCATTTT,CSAGGGRSNQPQHF
.,TRBJ2-2,.,TRBV7-2,TGTGCCAGCAACCGACTAGGGACCGCCGGGGAGCTGTTTTTT,CASNRLGTAGELFF
many,TRBJ2-7,.,TRBV12-3/TRBV12-4,TGTGCCAGCACCCATTCCGGGACACCGACCTACGAGCAGTACTTC,CASTHSGTPTYEQYF
many,TRBJ2-5,.,TRBV5-6,TGTGCCAGCAGCTTGGGCGGGATACACGGGGAGACCCAGTACTTC,CASSLGGIHGETQYF
many,TRBJ2-7,.,TRBV12-3/TRBV12-4,TGTGCCAGCAACAAAGGGGGATCCTACGAGCAGTACTTC,CASNKGGSYEQYF
few,TRBJ1-1,.,TRBV4-3,TGCGCCAGCAGCCGAGGACCTATAGGCCGACCGAACACTGAAGCTTTCTTT,CASSRGPIGRPNTEAFF
many,TRBJ2-2,.,TRBV20-1,TGCAGTGCTATTATAGCAGCCACCGGGGAGCTGTTTTTT,CSAIIAATGELFF
once,TRBJ2-7,TRBD2,TRBV7-2,TGTGCCAGCAGCTCGATAGCGGGAGAGGGCTACGAGCAGTACTTC,CASSSIAGEGYEQYF
many,TRBJ2-7,TRBD1,TRBV19,TGTGCCAGTAGTGCAAACAGGGGTTCCGAGTCCTACGAGCAGTACTTC,CASSANRGSESYEQYF
.,TRBJ1-6,.,TRBV27,TGTGCCAGCAAAGACCCGGGGGCAGGCTCACCCCTCCACTTT,CASKDPGAGSPLHF
.,TRBJ1-1,TRBD1,TRBV6-1,TGTGCCAGCAGACAGGGGGCAAAGGGGAACACTGAAGCTTTCTTT,CASRQGAKGNTEAFF
.,TRBJ1-1,.,TRBV10-2,TGCGCCAGCAGTGAGCCAGGGAACACTGAAGCTTTCTTT,CASSEPGNTEAFF
many,TRBJ2-5,TRBD2,TRBV10-3,TGTGCCATCAGTGATACTAGCGGGAGGGCCTCAGAGACCCAGTACTTC,CAISDTSGRASETQYF
many,TRBJ2-5,TRBD1,TRBV27,TGTGCCAGCAGTTTATCCTCGGCAGGGGGCATGGAGACCCAGTACTTC,CASSLSSAGGMETQYF
many,TRBJ2-5,.,TRBV14,TGTGCCAGCAGCCAAGATGCCCTGCCATCCGGGGCCCAGTACTTC,CASSQDALPSGAQYF
.,TRBJ1-1,.,TRBV20-1,TGCAGTGCTAGTAGTTATGTGGTGAACACTGAAGCTTTCTTT,CSASSYVVNTEAFF
many,TRBJ2-6,TRBD1,TRBV20-1,TGCAGTGCTAGAGCTCAAGGGACAGGGATTGAAAGCTCTGGGGCCAACGTCCTGACTTTC,CSARAQGTGIESSGANVLTF
many,TRBJ2-7,.,TRBV29-1,TGCAGCGTTGATGAGGGCGGTTCCTACGAGCAGTACTTC,CSVDEGGSYEQYF
many,TRBJ2-5,TRBD2,TRBV12-3/TRBV12-4,TGTGCCAGCCGACCCCGGGAGGCTATTGAGACCCAGTACTTC,CASRPREAIETQYF
many,TRBJ1-2,TRBD1,TRBV28,TGTGCCAGCAGCAGACCCCTTGACAGGGGGCGCTTCTATGGCTACACCTTC,CASSRPLDRGRFYGYTF
many,TRBJ2-7,TRBD2,TRBV28,TGTGCCAGCAGTGTATTACTAGCGGGAGAACACAACGAGCAGTACTTC,CASSVLLAGEHNEQYF
many,TRBJ2-5,.,TRBV4-1,TGCGCCAGCAGCCAATCACCGGGAATGAAGACCCAGTACTTC,CASSQSPGMKTQYF
few,TRBJ2-7,TRBD1,TRBV6-2/TRBV6-3,TGTGCCAGCAGTTCAATAACCGGGACAGGGTCCTACGAGCAGTACTTC,CASSSITGTGSYEQYF
many,TRBJ1-2,TRBD1,TRBV4-1,TGCGCCAGCAGCCAGCCGGGACAGGATCCCTTTGGCTACACCTTC,CASSQPGQDPFGYTF
.,TRBJ1-2,.,TRBV6-5,TGTGCCAGCAGTTACTCAGCAGGGGACTATGGCTACACCTTC,CASSYSAGDYGYTF
.,TRBJ2-5,.,TRBV20-1,TGCAGTGCTAGAGATTGGGGGAGACAAGAGACCCAGTACTTC,CSARDWGRQETQYF
many,TRBJ1-5,TRBD1,TRBV20-1,TGCAGTGCCGAAACGACCGGGACAGGGTCTTATCAGCCCCAGCATTTT,CSAETTGTGSYQPQHF
many,TRBJ1-6,.,TRBV11-2,TGTGCCAGCAGCTTAGTCGTAGCAAATTCACCCCTCCACTTT,CASSLVVANSPLHF
.,TRBJ2-5,.,TRBV29-1,TGCAGCGTGGGACTTTCCCAAGAGACCCAGTACTTC,CSVGLSQETQYF
many,TRBJ1-5,TRBD1,TRBV2,TGTGCCAGCACACCGGGACAGGGCTTTTTATATCAGCCCCAGCATTTT,CASTPGQGFLYQPQHF
.,TRBJ2-7,TRBD2,TRBV6-5,TGTGCCAGCAGTTCACTAGCGGGAGATGACGAGCAGTACTTC,CASSSLAGDDEQYF
many,TRBJ1-1,.,TRBV28,TGTGCCAGCAGTCCTACAGGGTGGAACACTGAAGCTTTCTTT,CASSPTGWNTEAFF
many,TRBJ2-5,.,TRBV9,TGTGCCAGCAGCGTAGATATCCGGGCGGAAGAGACCCAGTACTTC,CASSVDIRAEETQYF
many,TRBJ1-1,.,TRBV30,TGTGCCTGGAGTACAACAGGGAAAACTGAAGCTTTCTTT,CAWSTTGKTEAFF
many,TRBJ1-6,.,TRBV28,TGTGCCAGCAGTTTAACCAGGCTCAATTCACCCCTCCACTTT,CASSLTRLNSPLHF
many,TRBJ2-7,.,TRBV20-1,TGCAGTGCTAGCCCATCCGATCTTGCCTACGAGCAGTACTTC,CSASPSDLAYEQYF
many,TRBJ2-2,TRBD2,TRBV27,TGTGCCAGCAGTTTATGGGGGGGCACCGGGGAGCTGTTTTTT,CASSLWGGTGELFF
.,TRBJ2-7,TRBD2,TRBV15,TGTGCCACCAGCAGAGATAGCGGGAGGAACTCCTACGAGCAGTACTTC,CATSRDSGRNSYEQYF
.,TRBJ1-2,.,TRBV9,TGTGCCAGCAGCGTGGGGGGGGGTTTGAGCTATGGCTACACCTTC,CASSVGGGLSYGYTF
.,TRBJ2-2,TRBD2,TRBV3-1,TGTGCCAGCAGCCAAGACCCAGCGGGAGGGCCGTCGGCCGGGGAGCTGTTTTTT,CASSQDPAGGPSAGELFF
many,TRBJ2-5,.,TRBV15,TGTGCCACCAGCAGAGTTGGAGCGCAAGAGACCCAGTACTTC,CATSRVGAQETQYF
.,TRBJ1-1,.,TRBV12-3/TRBV12-4,TGTGCCAGCAGTTTAACACACGAGGGCACTGAAGCTTTCTTT,CASSLTHEGTEAFF
many,TRBJ2-2,TRBD1,TRBV12-3/TRBV12-4,TGTGCCAGCAGGGACAGGGCTAGTTCCGGGGAGCTGTTTTTT,CASRDRASSGELFF
.,TRBJ2-7,TRBD1,TRBV12-3/TRBV12-4,TGTGCCAGCAGTCCGGGACAGCCCACCGACTACGAGCAGTACTTC,CASSPGQPTDYEQYF
.,TRBJ2-5,TRBD2,TRBV5-6,TGTGTCAGCAGCCAGCCTCCAAGCGGGACCAAGGAGACCCAGTACTTC,CVSSQPPSGTKETQYF
.,TRBJ1-1,TRBD1,TRBV6-5,TGTGCCAGCAGTTCCCGGACAGGGCAACGAACTGAAGCTTTCTTT,CASSSRTGQRTEAFF
many,TRBJ2-6,.,TRBV30,TGTGCATGGGCTGGGGCCAACGTCCTGACTTTC,CAWAGANVLTF
many,TRBJ2-5,.,TRBV6-1,TGTGCCAGCATTGGGGCAATGCAAGAGACCCAGTACTTC,CASIGAMQETQYF
.,TRBJ2-7,.,TRBV15,TGTGCCACCAGCCTAGTGACAGGAACCTACGAGCAGTACTTC,CATSLVTGTYEQYF